This record concerns one TCR beta chain sequence. The germline gives CDR1 LGHNA, CDR2 YSLEER. The CDR3 sequence is 16 residues long. Trimming removed 4 bases from V and 1 base from J, with 15 bases in between. Clones were read by immunoSEQ multiplex PCR, and TCRdb kept only the in-frame ones, dropping some. The sample has over 80,000 clones, 84% seen once. The source of the sample is a study of OX40 agonist ivuxolimab in advanced cancers. Across the study: Patients received ivuxolimab, an intravenous treatment, every 2 weeks at 0.01 to 10 mg/kg.

The source material was CD4+ or CD8+ T cells sorted from blood, sampled in a trial of the OX40 agonist ivuxolimab. This receptor was obtained from an adult with an advanced solid tumor such as melanoma, head and neck, liver or kidney cancer. The chain carries TRBV4-3 and TRBJ2-3; perhaps TRBD2 as D (7 bases). The CDR3 DNA follows: TGCGCCAGCAGCCCCGGGGGCGGGGGAGGCACAGATACGCAGTATTTT. Its translation is CASSPGGGGGTDTQYF.